Following are 30 T cell receptor beta chains from one sample sequenced in a study of beta chain features in type 1 diabetes. The antigens these receptors bind are not known. Study-wide results and limits: Across all four CD4+ subsets, people with type 1 diabetes showed modestly shorter TCRB CDR3s.

As every portion of the isolated RNA was reverse transcribed, the sequencing read expressed TCRB transcripts. Here immunoSEQ multiplex PCR was the method, and the copy in TCRdb shows in-frame clones only, minus some. The sample carries a few hundred thousand clones, about 15% recorded once. Material: naive CD4+ T cells from blood. Receptors originate from a man between 18 and 29 years old with type 1 diabetes.

The CDR3 sequence: CASSVEGTSGADTQYF. The CDR3 bases are TGTGCCAGCAGCGTAGAGGGGACTAGCGGGGCAGATACGCAGTATTTT. The chain carries TRBV9 and TRBJ2-3, with 13 bases matching TRBD2. Per germline, CDR1 SGDLS and CDR2 YYNGEE. This CDR3 is built from 16 residues. V was pared by 0 bases and J by 4 bases, with 2 bases of the junction left unmatched.

This chain's CDR3 is CASSPDNQETQYF. CDR3 coding DNA: TGCGCCAGCAGCCCAGACAATCAAGAGACCCAGTACTTC. The chain couples TRBV5-1 to TRBJ2-5; D gene unclear. Per the germline V gene, CDR1 is SGHRS and CDR2 is YFSETQ. This CDR3 has 13 residues. The V end was cut by 4 bases, the J end by 2 bases, with 9 bases between.

The sample holds a few counts of this clone. V is TRBV14 and J is TRBJ2-3, with 8 nucleotides matching TRBD1. Germline V gives CDR1 SGHDN, CDR2 FVKESK. J gave up 1 base and V 4 bases, and 1 base lay outside the gene matches. CDR3 length equals 14 residues. CDR3 protein: CASSLDRGTDTQYF. In DNA, the CDR3 is TGTGCCAGCAGCCTGGACAGGGGCACAGATACGCAGTATTTT.

The chain carries TRBV15 and TRBJ2-1; the D gene could be TRBD1 or TRBD2 (5 bases each). Looked up from germline, CDR1 is LNHNV and CDR2 is YYDKDF (reference sequence). The germline V and J ends were trimmed by 4 bases and 1 base, with 11 bases remaining between them. CDR3 length: 15 residues. CDR3 sequence (DNA): TGTGCCACCAGCACAGACAGAGGGTCCTACAATGAGCAGTTCTTC. Translating it yields CATSTDRGSYNEQFF.

This clone was picked up a small number of times. This chain links TRBV28 with TRBJ2-5; 7 bases match TRBD1. V dropped 9 bases and J dropped 3; count of bases not matched to a gene: 4. The CDR3 is made up of 12 amino acids. Germline CDR1 reads MDHEN; CDR2 reads SYDVKM. The CDR3 region is CARDRAKETQYF. CDR3 bases: TGTGCCAGAGACAGGGCGAAAGAGACCCAGTACTTC. Full variable domain (rest looked up from reference TRBV28 and TRBJ2-5): DVKVTQSSRYLVKRTGEKVFLECVQDMDHENMFWYRQDPGLGLRLIYFSYDVKMKEKGDIPEGYSVSREKKERFSLILESASTNQTSMYLCARDRAKETQYFGPGTRLLVL.

V and J are TRBV28 and TRBJ1-5; D not certain. This CDR3 spans 13 amino acids. V was shortened by 3 bases and J by 5 bases, with 8 bases between the two germline ends. Germline CDR1 reads MDHEN; CDR2 reads SYDVKM. CDR3 protein: CASSFRVHQPQHF. In DNA form, the CDR3 reads TGTGCCAGCAGTTTTCGGGTACATCAGCCCCAGCATTTT.

The genes are TRBV5-1 and TRBJ2-3; TRBD2 is a possible D gene (6 bases). The CDR3 extends over 14 amino acids. The germline V and J ends were trimmed by 4 bases and 2 bases, with 11 bases remaining between them. Germline CDR1 reads SGHRS; CDR2 reads YFSETQ. The CDR3 sequence is CASSQERVTDTQYF. CDR3 nucleotides: TGCGCCAGCAGCCAGGAGCGGGTCACAGATACGCAGTATTTT.

The table lists this clone with a few counts. The CDR3 DNA reads as TGCGCCAGCACCGTCAGCGGAAGCTCCTACAATGAGCAGTTCTTC. Translation gives CASTVSGSSYNEQFF. This chain uses TRBV5-1 with TRBJ2-1; D might be TRBD2 (5 bases). Germline V gene lookup returns CDR1 SGHRS and CDR2 YFSETQ. The CDR3 length is 15 residues. Trimming shortened V by 6 bases and J by 0 bases, and 13 bases separated the two germline ends. The variable domain in full, with the rest retrieved from reference TRBV5-1 and TRBJ2-1, is KAGVTQTPRYLIKTRGQQVTLSCSPISGHRSVSWYQQTPGQGLQFLFEYFSETQRNKGNFPGRFSGRQFSNSRSEMNVSTLELGDSALYLCASTVSGSSYNEQFFGPGTRLTVL.

The chain recombines TRBV4-3 with TRBJ1-6, with no clear D. Looked up from germline, CDR1 is LGHNA and CDR2 is YSLEER. The CDR3 runs to 13 residues. Trimming stripped 4 bases from V and 10 bases from J, with 11 bases between. The chain's CDR3 is CASSPRGWSPLHF. CDR3 coding DNA: TGCGCCAGCAGCCCGAGAGGGTGGTCACCCCTCCACTTT.

This clone was recorded a few times. The CDR3 nucleotides read TGTGCCAGCTCACCACGGACAGGACAAGAGACCCAGTACTTC. It is translated as CASSPRTGQETQYF. The chain combines TRBV18 with TRBJ2-5; 7 bases match TRBD1. J gave up 2 bases and V 1 base, and 1 base lay outside the gene matches. There are 14 residues in the CDR3. CDR1 KGHSH and CDR2 LQKENI come from the germline V gene.

The rearrangement links TRBV6-1 to TRBJ1-5; D is perhaps TRBD1 (6 bases). V lost 3 bases to trimming and J lost 2 bases, with 14 bases between them. CDR1 is MNHNS, CDR2 SASEGT, per germline. CDR3 length equals 16 residues. The CDR3 region is CASSDFRGARNQPQHF. The CDR3 DNA reads as TGTGCCAGCAGTGATTTTCGGGGGGCCCGCAATCAGCCCCAGCATTTT.

This clone was seen a handful of times. The same CDR3 is also encoded by other DNA sequences in this sample. The chain carries TRBV29-1 and TRBJ1-1, with TRBD1 matching 9 bases. V was clipped by 6 bases and J by 1 base; unmatched bases: 0. The CDR3 is made up of 12 amino acids. Germline V gene lookup returns CDR1 SQVTM and CDR2 ANQGSEA. CDR3 nucleotide sequence: TGCAGCGTGGACAGGGGGAACACTGAAGCTTTCTTT. It codes for CSVDRGNTEAFF.

The gene calls are TRBV29-1 and TRBJ2-5; 7 bases agree with TRBD2. J was trimmed by 2 bases and V by 4 bases; bases with no gene match: 1. The germline V gene encodes CDR1 SQVTM and CDR2 ANQGSEA. The CDR3 sequence is 12 residues long. The CDR3 nucleotides read TGCAGCGTTGGGGGGGGTCAAGAGACCCAGTACTTC. Its protein is CSVGGGQETQYF.

This clone was observed a handful of times. V usage is TRBV11-3 and J usage is TRBJ2-3; D may be TRBD2 (6 bases). Trimming left V 4 bases short and J 0 bases short, with 8 bases between. The germline gives CDR1 SGHNT, CDR2 YENEEA. This CDR3 comprises 14 residues. CDR3 sequence (DNA): TGTGCCAGCAGCTCCGGGGGAAGCACAGATACGCAGTATTTT. Encoded protein: CASSSGGSTDTQYF.

The chain couples TRBV7-2 to TRBJ2-5, with D hard to call. Germline V gives CDR1 SGHTA, CDR2 FQGNSA. V lost 1 base and J 5 bases, leaving 8 bases between the germline ends. The CDR3 consists of 13 residues. CDR3 coding DNA: TGTGCCAGCAGCTTAGGGGTCGGGGAGACCCAGTACTTC. Its translation: CASSLGVGETQYF.

This clone has a handful of counts. This chain joins TRBV7-6 and TRBJ2-5; 7 nucleotides match TRBD2. V was clipped by 5 bases and J by 6 bases; unmatched bases: 15. The CDR3 length is 16 residues. From germline, CDR1 is SGHVS and CDR2 FNYEAQ. In DNA, the CDR3 is TGTGCCAGCAGCCAACCGCTCCTAGCGGTACGTCAGACCCAGTACTTC. Its translation: CASSQPLLAVRQTQYF.

This clone turned up a few times. The chain has TRBV5-6 and TRBJ1-1; D remains ambiguous. The germline V gene encodes CDR1 SGHDT and CDR2 YYEEEE. The V end lost 4 bases, the J end lost 6 bases, and 16 bases lay between the germline ends. The CDR3 consists of 14 residues. CDR3 in DNA: TGTGCCAGCAGCGTAGCCGGCCGCCCCCCTGAAGCTTTCTTT. Residues: CASSVAGRPPEAFF.

The rearrangement uses TRBV11-3 and TRBJ2-2; D not resolved. Germline V gene lookup returns CDR1 SGHNT and CDR2 YENEEA. Trimming shortened V by 1 base and J by 4 bases, and 7 bases separated the two germline ends. CDR3 length: 14 residues. CDR3 in amino acids: CASSLGASTGELFF. The CDR3 nucleotides are TGTGCCAGCAGCTTAGGGGCATCCACCGGGGAGCTGTTTTTT.

J is TRBJ1-5 and V is TRBV4-3, with D hard to call. The CDR3 totals 15 residues. The V end lost 0 bases, the J end lost 9 bases, and 15 bases lay between the germline ends. Germline assignment: CDR1 LGHNA and CDR2 YSLEER. The CDR3 region is CASSQEVGGLAPQHF. CDR3 sequence (DNA): TGCGCCAGCAGCCAAGAGGTCGGAGGCCTCGCGCCCCAGCATTTT.

The V call is TRBV7-2, the J call TRBJ2-1, with TRBD2 matching 8 bases. Per germline, CDR1 SGHTA and CDR2 FQGNSA. The CDR3 length is 17 residues. V gave up 11 bases and J gave up 3 bases; unmatched junction bases: 18. DNA for the CDR3: TGTGCCGCACGACCGCCAACGGGAGCGGGAGTCTACAATGAGCAGTTCTTC. Translating gives CAARPPTGAGVYNEQFF.

The rearrangement links TRBV2 to TRBJ2-5; TRBD1 is a possible D gene (5 bases). In germline, CDR1 is SNHLY, CDR2 FYNNEI. The CDR3 length is 13 residues. V lost 7 bases and J 4 bases, leaving 13 bases between the germline ends. This CDR3 reads CASTGPGPETQYF. The CDR3 region has the DNA TGTGCCAGCACCGGCCCAGGGCCAGAGACCCAGTACTTC.

The chain combines TRBV7-8 with TRBJ2-6; unclear D gene. Trimming pared 5 bases from V and 0 bases from J, leaving 17 bases between. The CDR3 loop spans 18 amino acids. Germline V gives CDR1 SGHVS, CDR2 FQNEAQ. The CDR3 sequence: CASSMGLISPSGANVLTF. The CDR3 region has the DNA TGTGCCAGCAGCATGGGCCTCATCTCCCCCTCTGGGGCCAACGTCCTGACTTTC.

The CDR3: CASSLAYSYEQYF. The CDR3 bases are TGTGCCAGCAGCTTAGCCTATTCCTACGAGCAGTACTTC. This chain links TRBV7-2 with TRBJ2-7; D not resolved. Deletions cut 0 bases from V and 1 base from J, with 4 bases between. CDR1 and CDR2 from the germline V gene are SGHTA and FQGNSA. This CDR3 comprises 13 residues.

This clone has more than one count but fewer than ten. Distinct nucleotide sequences in the sample also encode this CDR3. This chain joins TRBV6-5 and TRBJ2-3, with a tentative D call TRBD2 (5 bases). The CDR3 extends over 14 amino acids. V was cut by 0 bases and J by 6 bases, with 10 bases left in between. CDR1 and CDR2 (germline): MNHEY, SVGAGI. The CDR3 DNA sequence: TGTGCCAGCAGTTACTCTGGAGCGGCGGATACGCAGTATTTT. This translates into CASSYSGAADTQYF.

This clone turned up a few times. J is TRBJ2-1 and V is TRBV14; tentative D call: TRBD1 (5 bases). Germline V gene data show CDR1 as SGHDN and CDR2 as FVKESK. Trimming took 0 bases from V and 7 from J, leaving 10 bases between them. The length of the CDR3 is 14 residues. CDR3 amino acids: CASSQDRQGNEQFF. CDR3 DNA sequence: TGTGCCAGCAGCCAAGATAGGCAGGGAAATGAGCAGTTCTTC.

This clone was counted a few times. The V and J genes are TRBV19 and TRBJ2-2; 8 positions match TRBD1. Germline V gene data show CDR1 as LNHDA and CDR2 as SQIVND (reference sequence). The CDR3 covers 14 residues. V shed 4 bases, J shed 6 bases, and the junction held 4 bases outside the gene matches. CDR3 coding DNA: TGTGCCAGTAGTAGGCAGGGGGCGGCCGGGGAGCTGTTTTTT. The encoded protein is CASSRQGAAGELFF.

This chain links TRBV1 with TRBJ2-7; TRBD1 reflects the table's D call only, with no check against the DNA. TRBV1 is marked as a pseudogene. This CDR3 contains 15 residues. DNA of the CDR3: TGCACCAGCAGCCAAGGGACAGCCTCCTCCTACGAGCAGTACTTC. This codes for CTSSQGTASSYEQYF.

The chain recombines TRBV6-5 with TRBJ2-7; no definite D call. Trimming took off 0 bases at V and 2 bases at J, with 5 bases between the two ends. The CDR3 is made up of 13 amino acids. From germline, CDR1 is MNHEY and CDR2 SVGAGI. The chain's CDR3 is CASSYSSTYEQYF. As DNA, the CDR3 is TGTGCCAGCAGTTACTCCAGTACCTACGAGCAGTACTTC.

This clone was detected only a few times. The chain carries TRBV7-2 and TRBJ2-5; 8 bases agree with TRBD2. The CDR3 is 15 amino acids. Germline V gives CDR1 SGHTA, CDR2 FQGNSA. V lost 5 bases, J lost 4 bases, and 9 bases stayed unmatched. The CDR3 protein is CASSPSGTRGETQYF. CDR3 nucleotides: TGTGCCAGCAGCCCCTCTGGGACTAGGGGAGAGACCCAGTACTTC.

J is TRBJ1-2 and V is TRBV9; 8 bases are a match to TRBD1. V shed 0 bases, J shed 3 bases, and the junction held 4 bases outside the gene matches. The germline CDR1 and CDR2 sequences are SGDLS and YYNGEE. This CDR3 is 15 amino acids long. The CDR3 spells CASSVAGQGYYGYTF. The CDR3 nucleotides read TGTGCCAGCAGCGTAGCTGGACAGGGATACTATGGCTACACCTTC. The variable domain in full, with the rest retrieved from reference TRBV9 and TRBJ1-2, is DSGVTQTPKHLITATGQRVTLRCSPRSGDLSVYWYQQSLDQGLQFLIQYYNGEERAKGNILERFSAQQFPDLHSELNLSSLELGDSALYFCASSVAGQGYYGYTFGSGTRLTVV.